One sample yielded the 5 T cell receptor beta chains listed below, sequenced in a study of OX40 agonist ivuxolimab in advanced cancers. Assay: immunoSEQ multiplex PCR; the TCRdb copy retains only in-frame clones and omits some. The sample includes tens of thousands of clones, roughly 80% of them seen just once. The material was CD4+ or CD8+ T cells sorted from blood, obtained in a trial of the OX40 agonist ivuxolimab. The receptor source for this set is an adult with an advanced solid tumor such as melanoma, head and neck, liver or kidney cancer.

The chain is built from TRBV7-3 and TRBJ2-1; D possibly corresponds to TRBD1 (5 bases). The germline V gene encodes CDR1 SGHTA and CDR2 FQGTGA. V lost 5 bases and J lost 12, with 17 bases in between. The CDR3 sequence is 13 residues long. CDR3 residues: CASSTPQGVGQFF. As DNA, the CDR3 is TGTGCCAGCAGCACACCCCAAGGGGTAGGGCAGTTCTTC.

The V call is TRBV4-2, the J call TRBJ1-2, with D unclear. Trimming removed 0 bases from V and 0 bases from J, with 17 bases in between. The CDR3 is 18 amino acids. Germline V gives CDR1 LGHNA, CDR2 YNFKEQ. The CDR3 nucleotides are TGTGCCAGCAGCCAAGATCGGGCAGGATCCCTTGCTAACTATGGCTACACCTTC. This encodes CASSQDRAGSLANYGYTF.

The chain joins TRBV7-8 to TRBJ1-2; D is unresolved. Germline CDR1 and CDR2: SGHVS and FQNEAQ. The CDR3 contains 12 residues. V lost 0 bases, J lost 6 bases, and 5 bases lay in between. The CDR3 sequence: CASSLASHGYTF. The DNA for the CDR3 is TGTGCCAGCAGCTTAGCCAGTCATGGCTACACCTTC. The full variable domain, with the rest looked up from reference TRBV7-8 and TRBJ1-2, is GAGVSQSPRYKVAKRGQDVALRCDPISGHVSLFWYQQALGQGPEFLTYFQNEAQLDKSGLPSDRFFAERPEGSVSTLKIQRTQQEDSAVYLCASSLASHGYTFGSGTRLTVV.

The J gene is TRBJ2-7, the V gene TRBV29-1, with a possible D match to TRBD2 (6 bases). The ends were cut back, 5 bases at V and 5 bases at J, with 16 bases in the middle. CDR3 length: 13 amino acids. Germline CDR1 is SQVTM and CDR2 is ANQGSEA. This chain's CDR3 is CSVIRGLGDEQYF. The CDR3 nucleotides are TGCAGCGTTATACGGGGACTGGGAGACGAGCAGTACTTC.

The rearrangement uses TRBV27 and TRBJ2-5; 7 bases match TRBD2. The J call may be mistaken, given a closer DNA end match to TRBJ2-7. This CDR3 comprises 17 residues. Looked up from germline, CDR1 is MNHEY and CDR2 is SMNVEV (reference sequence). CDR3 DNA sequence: TGTGCCAGCAGTTTTCAAATCCAGTCAGCGGGAAGCTACGAGCAGTACTTC. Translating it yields CASSFQIQSAGSYEQYF.